The 15 T cell receptor beta chains presented below share a single source sample, sequenced in a study of cytomegalovirus exposure and HLA in healthy donors. In the PCR, 60 Vbeta and 13 Jbeta primers were used. Profiling relied on immunoSEQ multiplex PCR, and the TCRdb table lists in-frame clones only, not all of them. Among some 70,000 clones listed, approximately 78% were seen once. Sequencing was carried out using PBMCs. These receptor sequences come from a man aged 18 to 35 in good health and CMV-seronegative.

The chain recombines TRBV7-3 with TRBJ2-2, with a tentative D call TRBD1 (5 bases). V was cut by 5 bases and J by 3 bases, with 10 bases left in between. Germline V gives CDR1 SGHTA, CDR2 FQGTGA. The CDR3 is 14 residues long. The CDR3 is CASSRQQDTGELFF. CDR3 in DNA: TGTGCCAGCAGCCGGCAACAGGACACCGGGGAGCTGTTTTTT.

This clone has just a few counts. V is TRBV28 and J is TRBJ1-4; 8 bases agree with TRBD1. The CDR3 has 15 residues. The J segment lost 7 bases and the V segment lost 3 bases, leaving 7 bases of the junction unmatched. CDR1 is MDHEN, CDR2 SYDVKM, per germline. The CDR3 DNA sequence: TGTGCCAGCAGTTTCCAGGGGGCGGGAAGTGAAAAACTGTTTTTT. Its protein is CASSFQGAGSEKLFF.

The chain joins TRBV21-1 to TRBJ2-1; TRBD2, the table's D call, was not compared with the DNA. TRBV21-1 is marked as a pseudogene. There are 16 residues in the CDR3. The CDR3: CASSKVSGGSYNEQFF. The CDR3 DNA sequence: TGTGCCAGCAGCAAAGTCAGCGGGGGTTCCTACAATGAGCAGTTCTTC.

This chain connects TRBV28 to TRBJ2-5; 7 bases agree with TRBD2. The DNA end is more similar to TRBJ2-7, so the J call may be wrong. This CDR3 has 15 amino acids. Germline assignment: CDR1 MDHEN and CDR2 SYDVKM. The CDR3 DNA follows: TGTGCCAGCAGTTCCCCGAGGCGGGGGACCTACGAGCAGTACTTC. Amino acids: CASSSPRRGTYEQYF.

In nucleotides, the CDR3 is TGTGCCAGCAGCCTACCATGGCTAGCCTACAATGAGCAGTTCTTC. Translation gives CASSLPWLAYNEQFF. The chain combines TRBV11-2 with TRBJ2-1; D call uncertain. The CDR3 totals 15 residues. Germline-derived CDR1 and CDR2 are SGHAT and FQNNGV. With 5 bases removed from V and 2 bases from J, the gap between germline ends came to 13 bases.

CDR3 sequence: CASSQDSGLVRSYEQYF. CDR3 nucleotides: TGTGCCAGCAGCCAAGATTCGGGACTGGTTAGGTCCTACGAGCAGTACTTC. This chain links TRBV4-2 with TRBJ2-7; a possible D gene is TRBD2 (6 bases). Germline V CDR1 and CDR2: LGHNA, YNFKEQ. Trimming left V 0 bases short and J 1 base short, with 16 bases between. The CDR3 contains 17 residues.

The chain recombines TRBV11-2 with TRBJ1-6, with a weak D call TRBD1 (5 bases). CDR1 and CDR2 from the germline V gene are SGHAT and FQNNGV. V lost 5 bases and J 10 bases, leaving 18 bases between the germline ends. The CDR3 sequence is 15 residues long. The CDR3 is CASSPAGTPASPLHF. For the CDR3, the DNA is TGTGCCAGCAGCCCCGCCGGGACTCCGGCCTCACCCCTCCACTTT.

This rearrangement joins TRBV7-9 to TRBJ2-1; tentatively, D is TRBD2 (6 bases). There are 16 residues in the CDR3. Germline V lookup: CDR1 SEHNR, CDR2 FQNEAQ (reference sequence). Trimming pared 5 bases from V and 0 bases from J, leaving 14 bases between. CDR3 sequence reads: CASSGIAVSSYNEQFF. CDR3 DNA sequence: TGTGCCAGCAGCGGAATAGCGGTGAGCTCCTACAATGAGCAGTTCTTC.

The V gene is TRBV25-1, the J gene TRBJ2-7; 8 nucleotides match TRBD1. This CDR3 spans 15 amino acids. Trimming at V came to 5 bases and at J to 0 bases, leaving 6 bases not matched to a gene. CDR1 MGHDK and CDR2 SYGVNS come from the germline V gene. The CDR3 sequence is CASSLRTGSSYEQYF. The CDR3 DNA reads TGTGCCAGCAGTCTCCGGACAGGGAGCTCCTACGAGCAGTACTTC.

The gene calls are TRBV7-2 and TRBJ2-3, with D uncertain. In germline, CDR1 is SGHTA, CDR2 FQGNSA. This CDR3 contains 12 residues. Deletions cut 5 bases from V and 2 bases from J, with 5 bases between. The CDR3 region has the DNA TGTGCCAGCAGCCCCCACACAGATACGCAGTATTTT. It specifies CASSPHTDTQYF.

This clone came up a few times. The V gene is TRBV7-2, the J gene TRBJ1-2; unclear D gene. With 2 bases removed from V and 8 bases from J, the gap between germline ends came to 12 bases. The germline gives CDR1 SGHTA, CDR2 FQGNSA. CDR3 length equals 13 residues. The CDR3, as DNA: TGTGCCAGCAGCTTACGACTAAGTGAAGGCTACACCTTC. Its protein is CASSLRLSEGYTF.

The chain carries TRBV7-6 and TRBJ2-1, with 12 bases fitting TRBD2. CDR1 is SGHVS, CDR2 FNYEAQ, per germline. Unmatched junction bases numbered 1, after V lost 1 base and J lost 3 bases. The CDR3 length is 16 residues. The CDR3, as DNA: TGTGCCAGCAGCTTAGGACTAGCGGGAGTCTACAATGAGCAGTTCTTC. This sequence encodes CASSLGLAGVYNEQFF.

V and J are TRBV2 and TRBJ1-1, with a possible D match to TRBD1 (5 bases). Trimming removed 10 bases from V and 4 bases from J, with 16 bases in between. Germline loops: CDR1 SNHLY, CDR2 FYNNEI. This CDR3 is 13 amino acids long. This chain's CDR3 is CATRKAQGTEAFF. DNA of the CDR3: TGTGCCACCAGGAAGGCCCAGGGCACTGAAGCTTTCTTT.

The chain is built from TRBV7-2 and TRBJ1-3; 7 bases are shared with TRBD1. Trimming took 5 bases from V and 4 from J; bases not matched to a gene: 5. CDR3 length: 14 amino acids. Germline V gives CDR1 SGHTA, CDR2 FQGNSA. CDR3 residues: CASSPRQGGNTIYF. In DNA, the CDR3 is TGTGCCAGCAGCCCTCGACAGGGAGGAAACACCATATATTTT.

V usage is TRBV30 and J usage is TRBJ2-7; 11 nucleotides align to TRBD2. V lost 0 bases and J lost 6; bases outside the gene matches: 7. From germline, CDR1 is GTSNPN and CDR2 SVGIG (reference sequence). The CDR3 length is 15 residues. CDR3 nucleotides: TGTGCCTGGAGTGTGTCTAGCGGGAGGCGGAGCGAGCAGTACTTC. It specifies CAWSVSSGRRSEQYF. Filled out from reference TRBV30 and TRBJ2-7, the complete variable domain reads SQTIHQWPATLVQPVGSPLSLECTVEGTSNPNLYWYRQAAGRGLQLLFYSVGIGQISSEVPQNLSASRPQDRQFILSSKKLLLSDSGFYLCAWSVSSGRRSEQYFGPGTRLTVT.